These 32 T cell receptor beta chains originate from one sample sequenced in a study of cytomegalovirus exposure and HLA in healthy donors. The PCR had 60 Vbeta and 13 Jbeta primers. Repertoires were generated with immunoSEQ multiplex PCR, while TCRdb's copy carries only in-frame clones and drops some. The sample holds roughly 130,000 clones, around three quarters seen once. The sequencing sample was made of PBMCs. These receptors all come from a male donor in good health and CMV-seronegative.

The genes are TRBV27 and TRBJ1-2; 7 bases line up with TRBD1. The V segment lost 3 bases and the J segment 8 bases; nucleotides outside the gene matches: 9. This CDR3 contains 14 residues. Germline V gene data show CDR1 as MNHEY and CDR2 as SMNVEV (reference sequence). The chain's CDR3 is CASSFLRTGGGYTF. CDR3 in DNA: TGTGCCAGCAGTTTTCTTAGGACAGGAGGAGGCTACACCTTC.

This rearrangement joins TRBV14 to TRBJ2-7, with a weak D call TRBD1 (6 bases). Trimming left V 1 base short and J 5 bases short, with 15 bases between. Germline CDR1 SGHDN, CDR2 FVKESK. This CDR3 is 15 amino acids long. The CDR3 loop is CASSQGSGVSDEQYF. DNA of the CDR3: TGTGCCAGCAGCCAAGGGTCAGGGGTTAGCGACGAGCAGTACTTC.

The chain combines TRBV19 with TRBJ1-1; 10 nucleotides line up with TRBD1. The CDR3 spans 15 residues. Germline assignment: CDR1 LNHDA and CDR2 SQIVND (reference sequence). V trimming: 7 bases; J trimming: 6 bases; junction bases outside the gene matches: 11. In DNA form, the CDR3 reads TGTGCCAGTACCGCGAGGGGACAGGGGACCCCTGAAGCTTTCTTT. It yields the protein CASTARGQGTPEAFF.

This clone has more than one count but fewer than ten. Within the sample, other DNA sequences also encode this same CDR3. The chain has TRBV2 and TRBJ1-1, with 8 bases fitting TRBD1. In germline, CDR1 is SNHLY, CDR2 FYNNEI. This CDR3 has 14 amino acids. V was clipped by 2 bases and J by 4 bases; unmatched bases: 3. Here the CDR3 reads CASSEPDRGTEAFF. The DNA of the CDR3 is TGTGCCAGCAGTGAACCTGACAGGGGCACTGAAGCTTTCTTT. The variable domain in full, with the rest retrieved from reference TRBV2 and TRBJ1-1, is EPEVTQTPSHQVTQMGQEVILRCVPISNHLYFYWYRQILGQKVEFLVSFYNNEISEKSEIFDDQFSVERPDGSNFTLKIRSTKLEDSAMYFCASSEPDRGTEAFFGQGTRLTVV.

In its sample, this clone was seen once. The chain uses TRBV7-3 and TRBJ2-2; D might be TRBD2 (5 bases). Trimming shortened V by 6 bases and J by 6 bases, and 14 bases separated the two germline ends. Germline V gives CDR1 SGHTA, CDR2 FQGTGA. The CDR3 consists of 14 residues. CDR3 loop: CASRLAGMAGELFF. The DNA for the CDR3 is TGTGCCAGCAGATTGGCGGGTATGGCCGGGGAGCTGTTTTTT.

CDR3 region: CASSHTRELAPDTQYF. The DNA of the CDR3 is TGCGCCAGCAGCCACACCCGGGAATTAGCCCCAGATACGCAGTATTTT. This chain uses TRBV4-3 with TRBJ2-3; tentative D call: TRBD2 (5 bases). The ends were cut back, 3 bases at V and 4 bases at J, with 17 bases in the middle. The germline V gene has CDR1 LGHNA and CDR2 YSLEER. This CDR3 has 16 amino acids.

The V call is TRBV30, the J call TRBJ1-4, with D perhaps TRBD1 (6 bases). Germline assignment: CDR1 GTSNPN and CDR2 SVGIG (reference sequence). V was cut by 1 base and J by 8 bases, with 11 bases left in between. The CDR3 sequence is 13 residues long. The CDR3, as DNA: TGTGCCTGGAGTGGGGCAGGGGAAGAAAAACTGTTTTTT. Residues: CAWSGAGEEKLFF.

This chain connects TRBV28 to TRBJ1-3; 7 bases align to TRBD1. Germline V gene lookup returns CDR1 MDHEN and CDR2 SYDVKM. This CDR3 spans 15 amino acids. Trimming took 6 bases from V and 0 from J; bases not matched to a gene: 5. As DNA, the CDR3 is TGTGCCAGCAGCGACAGGGCCAACTCTGGAAACACCATATATTTT. Its protein is CASSDRANSGNTIYF.

The chain carries TRBV28 and TRBJ2-3, with D maybe TRBD1 (5 bases). Germline lookup yields CDR1 MDHEN and CDR2 SYDVKM. CDR3 length: 15 residues. The V gene lost 2 bases and the J gene lost 2 bases, with 11 bases spanning the gap. The CDR3 bases are TGTGCCAGCAGTTTAATCCGCAGGGACACAGATACGCAGTATTTT. Its translation is CASSLIRRDTDTQYF. The full variable domain, with the rest looked up from reference TRBV28 and TRBJ2-3, is DVKVTQSSRYLVKRTGEKVFLECVQDMDHENMFWYRQDPGLGLRLIYFSYDVKMKEKGDIPEGYSVSREKKERFSLILESASTNQTSMYLCASSLIRRDTDTQYFGPGTRLTVL.

Comment on this clone: The junction departs from germline at one end; a sequencing error may be responsible. The chain employs TRBV7-9 and TRBJ1-1; no definite D call. The germline V gene has CDR1 SEHNR and CDR2 FQNEAQ (reference sequence). The CDR3 sequence is 11 residues long. The CDR3 sequence is CSSSLYSEAFF. CDR3 nucleotides: TGTTCCAGCAGCTTATATAGTGAAGCTTTCTTT.

Only one count was recorded for this clone. V is TRBV6-5 and J is TRBJ2-7; TRBD1 matches at 9 bases. V lost 6 bases and J lost 0; bases outside the gene matches: 6. Germline assignment: CDR1 MNHEY and CDR2 SVGAGI. The CDR3 contains 15 residues. CDR3 in DNA: TGTGCCAGCAGAGGGACAGGGTTGAGCTCCTACGAGCAGTACTTC. Protein product: CASRGTGLSSYEQYF.

This rearrangement joins TRBV7-2 to TRBJ2-2, with TRBD1 matching over 8 bases. Trimming cost V 6 bases and J 7 bases; bases outside gene matches: 10. The CDR3 runs 15 residues. In germline, CDR1 is SGHTA, CDR2 FQGNSA. The CDR3 loop reads CASRRPGGASGELFF. CDR3 bases: TGTGCCAGCAGGAGACCAGGGGGCGCGAGCGGGGAGCTGTTTTTT.

For this clone: One end of the junction fails to match germline, which may point to a read error. This chain connects TRBV7-9 to TRBJ1-1; D gene uncertain. Germline V gene data show CDR1 as SEHNR and CDR2 as FQNEAQ (reference sequence). CDR3 length: 15 amino acids. The CDR3 is CSSSAVVPVSTEAFF. The CDR3 bases are TGTTCCAGCAGTGCGGTGGTGCCAGTGAGCACTGAAGCTTTCTTT.

V is TRBV19 and J is TRBJ2-5; 7 nucleotides match TRBD1. The length of the CDR3 is 15 residues. J was trimmed by 2 bases and V by 6 bases; bases with no gene match: 9. CDR1 is LNHDA and CDR2 is SQIVND in the germline V gene (reference sequence). The CDR3 bases are TGTGCCAGTAGCCACCCCCCGGGACAGCAAGAGACCCAGTACTTC. Its translation is CASSHPPGQQETQYF.

This clone was seen only once. The V call is TRBV28, the J call TRBJ2-5; 7 bases are shared with TRBD1. The J call is uncertain, as TRBJ2-7 better fits the DNA end. CDR3 length: 13 residues. Germline V lookup: CDR1 MDHEN, CDR2 SYDVKM. The CDR3 reads CASRMDPGGEQYF. The DNA of the CDR3 is TGTGCCAGCAGAATGGACCCAGGGGGCGAGCAGTACTTC.

The V gene is TRBV5-1, the J gene TRBJ1-1; 8 positions agree with TRBD1. Trimming took 1 base from V and 8 from J; bases not matched to a gene: 7. Germline assignment: CDR1 SGHRS and CDR2 YFSETQ. This CDR3 has 14 residues. CDR3 DNA: TGCGCCAGCAGCTTGCGACAGGGGCCCGGGGAAGCTTTCTTT. Translating gives CASSLRQGPGEAFF.

The chain has TRBV5-4 and TRBJ1-1; 10 nucleotides match TRBD1. The CDR3 covers 16 residues. Germline V gene sequence: CDR1 SGHNT, CDR2 YYREEE (reference sequence). Trimming at V came to 4 bases and at J to 0 bases, leaving 6 bases not matched to a gene. CDR3: CASSIGQGEMNTEAFF. The CDR3, as DNA: TGTGCCAGCAGCATCGGACAGGGGGAAATGAACACTGAAGCTTTCTTT.

The V gene is TRBV27, the J gene TRBJ2-7; the match to TRBD1 covers 8 bases. Germline CDR1 is MNHEY and CDR2 is SMNVEV (reference sequence). The length of the CDR3 is 14 residues. V lost 6 bases to trimming and J lost 2 bases; unmatched junction nucleotides: 6. CDR3 loop: CASRPRGQAYEQYF. In DNA form, the CDR3 reads TGTGCCAGCAGGCCGAGGGGACAGGCCTACGAGCAGTACTTC.

J is TRBJ2-7 and V is TRBV5-6; 9 bases line up with TRBD1. Germline CDR1 is SGHDT and CDR2 is YYEEEE. The length of the CDR3 is 15 residues. V was clipped by 2 bases and J by 0 bases; unmatched bases: 3. The CDR3 is CASSFGGQGSYEQYF. DNA for the CDR3: TGTGCCAGCAGCTTCGGGGGACAGGGCTCCTACGAGCAGTACTTC.

This chain links TRBV14 with TRBJ2-3; TRBD2 matches at 9 bases. This CDR3 has 14 residues. Germline assignment: CDR1 SGHDN and CDR2 FVKESK. J lost 3 bases, V lost 2 bases, and 0 bases had no gene match. CDR3 protein: CASSQLAGTDTQYF. CDR3 coding DNA: TGTGCCAGCAGCCAACTAGCGGGGACAGATACGCAGTATTTT.

The chain couples TRBV27 to TRBJ2-1; perhaps TRBD2 as D (5 bases). There are 15 residues in the CDR3. Germline assignment: CDR1 MNHEY and CDR2 SMNVEV (reference sequence). Trimming removed 4 bases from V and 5 bases from J, with 15 bases in between. CDR3 nucleotides: TGTGCCAGCAGTTCGACCGGACCCGGGAACAATGAGCAGTTCTTC. This sequence encodes CASSSTGPGNNEQFF.

With respect to this clone: The junction departs from the called germline gene at one end, perhaps through a read error. The rearrangement uses TRBV7-9 and TRBJ1-1; TRBD1 agrees at 8 bases. The CDR3 spans 15 residues. The germline CDR1 and CDR2 sequences are SEHNR and FQNEAQ (reference sequence). Written as DNA, the CDR3 is TGTTCCAGCAGCTTCCCAGGGGGCGAGAACACTGAAGCTTTCTTT. It translates to CSSSFPGGENTEAFF.

With regard to this clone: One end of the junction fails to match germline, which may point to a read error. V usage is TRBV5-4 and J usage is TRBJ2-1, with 9 bases matching TRBD1. There are 12 residues in the CDR3. Germline V CDR1 and CDR2: SGHNT, YYREEE (reference sequence). The CDR3 DNA is TGTGCCAGCAGCTCTTCCGGGACAGGGCCACTCTTC. This codes for CASSSSGTGPLF.

V and J are TRBV9 and TRBJ2-5; tentatively, D is TRBD2 (5 bases). Germline loops: CDR1 SGDLS, CDR2 YYNGEE. The CDR3 is 15 amino acids. Trimming left V 4 bases short and J 4 bases short, with 17 bases between. CDR3 protein: CASSPPDWERETQYF. CDR3 bases: TGTGCCAGCAGCCCCCCGGATTGGGAGAGAGAGACCCAGTACTTC.

The chain combines TRBV2 with TRBJ2-3, with 10 positions matching TRBD2. Germline V gives CDR1 SNHLY, CDR2 FYNNEI. V trimming: 4 bases; J trimming: 8 bases; junction bases outside the gene matches: 6. This CDR3 is built from 14 residues. CDR3 loop: CASSAGTSVRTQYF. The CDR3 nucleotides are TGTGCCAGCAGTGCCGGGACTAGCGTCCGTACGCAGTATTTT.

V usage is TRBV14 and J usage is TRBJ1-3; no clear D gene. V was pared by 4 bases and J by 1 base, with 8 bases between. The CDR3 runs to 14 residues. The germline V gene has CDR1 SGHDN and CDR2 FVKESK. The CDR3 DNA follows: TGTGCCAGCAGCCCCAGACTTTCTGGAAACACCATATATTTT. This codes for CASSPRLSGNTIYF.

This rearrangement joins TRBV11-2 to TRBJ1-1, with D maybe TRBD1 (6 bases). V gave up 2 bases and J gave up 1 base, with 11 bases separating them. The CDR3 sequence is 15 residues long. CDR1 and CDR2 from the germline V gene are SGHAT and FQNNGV. The CDR3 DNA reads as TGTGCCAGCAGCTTATACAGGGAAACGAACACTGAAGCTTTCTTT. This translates into CASSLYRETNTEAFF.

J is TRBJ2-2 and V is TRBV5-6; D gene ambiguous. The CDR3 is made up of 16 amino acids. Germline V gene sequence: CDR1 SGHDT, CDR2 YYEEEE. V was cut by 1 base and J by 1 base, with 11 bases left in between. The CDR3: CASSLLLDMNTGELFF. For the CDR3, the DNA is TGTGCCAGCAGCTTGCTGTTAGACATGAACACCGGGGAGCTGTTTTTT. Together with reference TRBV5-6 and TRBJ2-2, the CDR3 gives the full variable domain: DAGVTQSPTHLIKTRGQQVTLRCSPKSGHDTVSWYQQALGQGPQFIFQYYEEEERQRGNFPDRFSGHQFPNYSSELNVNALLLGDSALYLCASSLLLDMNTGELFFGEGSRLTVL.

CDR3 sequence: CASSLYPERGRSGELFF. The DNA for the CDR3 is TGTGCCAGCAGCTTATATCCGGAGCGGGGACGGAGCGGGGAGCTGTTTTTT. V is TRBV11-2 and J is TRBJ2-2; the match to TRBD2 covers 7 bases. Trimming removed 2 bases from V and 7 bases from J; junction bases left unmatched: 13. Per the germline V gene, CDR1 is SGHAT and CDR2 is FQNNGV. The CDR3 is 17 residues long.

This chain connects TRBV6-5 to TRBJ2-1; 12 bases match TRBD2. CDR3 size: 15 residues. J was trimmed by 13 bases and V by 6 bases; bases with no gene match: 13. Germline CDR1 reads MNHEY; CDR2 reads SVGAGI. The CDR3 is CASRKTLAGGLGQFF. CDR3 nucleotides: TGTGCCAGCAGAAAAACGCTAGCGGGGGGGCTGGGTCAGTTCTTC.

The chain combines TRBV4-1 with TRBJ2-1; 9 positions agree with TRBD1. Per the germline V gene, CDR1 is MGHRA and CDR2 is YSYEKL. Trimming cost V 1 base and J 4 bases; bases outside gene matches: 5. The CDR3 totals 16 residues. CDR3 sequence reads: CASSQVSGQGYNEQFF. Here the CDR3 DNA reads TGCGCCAGCAGCCAAGTTTCTGGACAGGGGTACAATGAGCAGTTCTTC.

J is TRBJ2-7 and V is TRBV15; tentative D call: TRBD1 (6 bases). The CDR3 is 15 amino acids. Trimming pared 6 bases from V and 0 bases from J, leaving 15 bases between. The V gene's germline CDR1 is LNHNV and CDR2 YYDKDF (reference sequence). The CDR3 DNA is TGTGCCACCAGTCCCGGACGAGGGGGCTCCTACGAGCAGTACTTC. Residues: CATSPGRGGSYEQYF. Looking up the rest from reference TRBV15 and TRBJ2-7 gives the full variable domain: DAMVIQNPRYQVTQFGKPVTLSCSQTLNHNVMYWYQQKSSQAPKLLFHYYDKDFNNEADTPDNFQSRRPNTSFCFLDIRSPGLGDTAMYLCATSPGRGGSYEQYFGPGTRLTVT.